The rows below give T cell receptor beta chains drawn from one sample of a study of early T cells in non-severe SARS-CoV-2 infection. TCRdb reprocessed the 5' RACE reads via MiXCR and lists one record per CDR3 protein. The sample has about 97,000 distinct CDR3 sequences, 11% seen once; the top ten hold roughly 4.8%. Sequences were derived from whole blood, sampled at baseline. These receptors came from an adult who was a healthcare worker with PCR-confirmed SARS-CoV-2 infection or an uninfected control (not recorded which). CDR3s include the opening cysteine and the closing phenylalanine or tryptophan. The D gene is left open where the match is weak. Size is omitted from some rows. Given values are once, few, many or a class for expanded clones.

clone_size d_call j_call v_call cdr3_nt cdr3_aa
- TRBD2 TRBJ2-7 TRBV19 TGTGCCAGTAGTCTCGGGACTAGCGGGAGGCACTCCTACGAGCAGTACTTC CASSLGTSGRHSYEQYF
many TRBD1 TRBJ2-3 TRBV4-2 TGTGCCAGCAGCCAAGATGCGTCCGGGACAGGTGAGAGGGATACGCAGTATTTT CASSQDASGTGERDTQYF
- - TRBJ2-3 TRBV29-1 TGCAGCGTTGAGAGTGCAGATACGCAGTATTTT CSVESADTQYF
many - TRBJ1-1 TRBV30 TGTGCCTGGAAGGGGGGCACTGAAGCTTTCTTT CAWKGGTEAFF
- - TRBJ2-2 TRBV6-1 TGTGCCAGCACCAGGACAAAGAACACCGGGGAGCTGTTTTTT CASTRTKNTGELFF
few - TRBJ1-6 TRBV5-4 TGTGCCAGCAGCTTGGGTGAGCTTACGGGGAATTCACCCCTCCACTTT CASSLGELTGNSPLHF
- - TRBJ1-1 TRBV30 TGTGCCTGGAGGAGGGGGGAATCCACTGAAGCTTTCTTT CAWRRGESTEAFF
- - TRBJ1-2 TRBV10-2 TGCGCCAGCGAGGGGAATGGCTATGGCTACACCTTC CASEGNGYGYTF
few - TRBJ1-1 TRBV4-1 TGCGCCAGCAGCCAGGACCCGACGCTGATGAACACTGAAGCTTTCTTT CASSQDPTLMNTEAFF
few - TRBJ1-5 TRBV19 TGTGCCACTAAACAGGGAGGACAGCCCCAGCATTTT CATKQGGQPQHF
many - TRBJ1-2 TRBV11-2 TGTGCCAGCAGCTGGACAGCTGATATAGGATATGGCTACACCTTC CASSWTADIGYGYTF
- - TRBJ2-4 TRBV7-6 TGTGCCAGCAGCTTAGAACCAGCGGGACACCTATGGGACATTCAGTACTTC CASSLEPAGHLWDIQYF
many - TRBJ1-5 TRBV18 TGTGCCAGCTCACCAGGGGAGAGTTTGAATGGCGGAGGCCAGCATTTT CASSPGESLNGGGQHF
many - TRBJ2-1 TRBV20-1 TGCAGTGCCGTGCGCGGGGATTCGGAGGACCAGTTCTTC CSAVRGDSEDQFF
many - TRBJ2-3 TRBV29-1 TGCAGCGTTATGACTAGTGCGGGCGATCCAACGCAGTATTTT CSVMTSAGDPTQYF
many TRBD2 TRBJ2-3 TRBV6-5 TGTGCCAGCAGGCGTGGACTAGAGAGTAGCACAGATACGCAGTATTTT CASRRGLESSTDTQYF
few - TRBJ2-1 TRBV28 TGTGCCAGCAGTTTCGTCGGTGAGCAGTTCTTC CASSFVGEQFF
few - TRBJ2-7 TRBV20-1 TGCAGTGCTAGAGGGGTTAGGATGAGCTCCTACGAGCAGTACTTC CSARGVRMSSYEQYF
- - TRBJ1-6 TRBV3-1 TGTGCCAGCAGCCTCGGGGGGTCACCCCTCCACTTT CASSLGGSPLHF
- - TRBJ2-3 TRBV12-3/TRBV12-4 TGTGCCAGCAGTCCTGGTTCAGATACGCAGTATTTT CASSPGSDTQYF
- TRBD2 TRBJ2-7 TRBV6-5 TGTGCCAGCAGTCCCAGGGTAGCGGGCCTCTACGAGCAGTACTTC CASSPRVAGLYEQYF
- TRBD1 TRBJ1-3 TRBV30 TGTGCCTCCGACAGGGTTGGAAACACCATATATTTT CASDRVGNTIYF
few - TRBJ1-1 TRBV9 TGTGCCAGCAGCGTAGCCGGCTACACTGAAGCTTTCTTT CASSVAGYTEAFF
few TRBD2 TRBJ2-3 TRBV7-2 TGTGCCAGCAAAAGACTAGCGGGGGGGCCAGATACGCAGTATTTT CASKRLAGGPDTQYF
many - TRBJ1-1 TRBV10-3 TGTGCCATCAGTGAGTCAGGAGGGGCCGAAGCTTTCTTT CAISESGGAEAFF
many - TRBJ2-1 TRBV29-1 TGCAGCGTTATTCCGGGAGCTGACAATGAGCAGTTCTTC CSVIPGADNEQFF
- TRBD2 TRBJ2-5 TRBV7-9 TGTGCCAGCAGCTCTCTAGCGGGAGTACTACCGGAGACCCAGTACTTC CASSSLAGVLPETQYF
- - TRBJ2-2 TRBV20-1 TGCAGTGCTAGAGATCTAGAGGGCAGGCCGAACACCGGGGAGCTGTTTTTT CSARDLEGRPNTGELFF
- TRBD2 TRBJ2-3 TRBV24-1 TGTGCCACCAGTGATCGGACTAGCGGGGGGACAGATACGCAGTATTTT CATSDRTSGGTDTQYF
- TRBD1 TRBJ2-4 TRBV5-6 TGTGCCAGCAGACCTACAGGGGGCCAAAACATTCAGTACTTC CASRPTGGQNIQYF
many - TRBJ1-1 TRBV7-9 TGTGCCAGCAGCTTCCCGAGGAGCAACACTGAAGCTTTCTTT CASSFPRSNTEAFF
many TRBD1 TRBJ2-5 TRBV11-2 TGTGCCAGCAGCTTAGATCCCCCGGGACAGGGTGAGACCCAGTACTTC CASSLDPPGQGETQYF
- TRBD2 TRBJ2-5 TRBV28 TGTGCCAGCGGGACGGGACTAGAGGCAGAGACCCAGTACTTC CASGTGLEAETQYF
- - TRBJ2-7 TRBV12-3/TRBV12-4 TGTGCCAGCAGTAGACGACAGAAATACGAGCAGTACTTC CASSRRQKYEQYF
many TRBD1 TRBJ2-7 TRBV29-1 TGCAGCGTTGGCGGGACAGGGGCCTACGAGCAGTACTTC CSVGGTGAYEQYF
- TRBD1 TRBJ1-2 TRBV7-9 TGTGCCAGCAGCAGCGGGACAGCTAGCTATGGCTACACCTTC CASSSGTASYGYTF
many - TRBJ2-7 TRBV12-5 TGTGCTAGTGGTTTGGACCGTACCTACGAGCAGTACTTC CASGLDRTYEQYF
few - TRBJ1-3 TRBV14 TGTGCCAGCAGCCAAGCGAGGGGGTCCTCTGGAAACACCATATATTTT CASSQARGSSGNTIYF
few - TRBJ2-2 TRBV21-1 TGTGCCAGCCGGTCGGAGGGCGGGGAGCTGTTTTTT CASRSEGGELFF
- - TRBJ2-4 TRBV7-9 TGTGCCAGCAGCTTCGAAGCTTTAGCCAAAAACATTCAGTACTTC CASSFEALAKNIQYF
- TRBD1 TRBJ2-1 TRBV5-8 TGTGCCAGCAGCCGGGGACAGGGTGAGGACAATGAGCAGTTCTTC CASSRGQGEDNEQFF
- - TRBJ2-7 TRBV11-2 TGTGCCAGCAGCAGAAGGGGCGTCGCTACCTACGAGCAGTACTTC CASSRRGVATYEQYF
many TRBD1 TRBJ2-5 TRBV27 TGTGCCAGCAGTTCGGGGACAGGGGGCCAGGAGACCCAGTACTTC CASSSGTGGQETQYF
- TRBD2 TRBJ2-1 TRBV20-1 TGCAGTGCTGGGACTAGCGGGAGCGTGGGGAATGAGCAGTTCTTC CSAGTSGSVGNEQFF
few - TRBJ1-5 TRBV20-1 TGCAGTGCTAGAGTTGAAAGAAATCAGCCCCAGCATTTT CSARVERNQPQHF
- - TRBJ2-6 TRBV28 TGTGCCAGCAGTTCCGGTGGCTCTGGGGCCAACGTCCTGACTTTC CASSSGGSGANVLTF
few - TRBJ2-1 TRBV14 TGTGCCAGCAGCCATGGGGACCCCAATGAGCAGTTCTTC CASSHGDPNEQFF
many - TRBJ1-2 TRBV30 TGTGCCTGGAGTGAGCTCGGCTATGGCTACACCTTC CAWSELGYGYTF
- - TRBJ1-1 TRBV12-3/TRBV12-4 TGTGCCACCAGTCTGGCCTGGACGAACACTGAAGCTTTCTTT CATSLAWTNTEAFF
- TRBD2 TRBJ2-7 TRBV7-3 TGTGCCAGCAGCTCCACCCCAGGTAGCGGGGGGCCTTCGTCCAACGAGCAGTACTTC CASSSTPGSGGPSSNEQYF
- - TRBJ2-5 TRBV5-4 TGTGCCAGCAGCCCCGGACTCTTTTCGGAGACCCAGTACTTC CASSPGLFSETQYF
few - TRBJ2-1 TRBV12-3/TRBV12-4 TGTGCCAGCAGTCCGTACCGGGGCAGTGGGGATGAGCAGTTCTTC CASSPYRGSGDEQFF
few - TRBJ1-1 TRBV29-1 TGCAGCGCACGAAGGGGCGGGTACACTGAAGCTTTCTTT CSARRGGYTEAFF
- TRBD1 TRBJ1-1 TRBV5-8 TGTGCCAGCAGCTCGCGGACAGGGGGGGGCCAATTTGAAGCTTTCTTT CASSSRTGGGQFEAFF
many - TRBJ2-7 TRBV11-2 TGTGCCAGCAGCTTAGCCCTGGCGGGGAACGAGCAGTACTTC CASSLALAGNEQYF